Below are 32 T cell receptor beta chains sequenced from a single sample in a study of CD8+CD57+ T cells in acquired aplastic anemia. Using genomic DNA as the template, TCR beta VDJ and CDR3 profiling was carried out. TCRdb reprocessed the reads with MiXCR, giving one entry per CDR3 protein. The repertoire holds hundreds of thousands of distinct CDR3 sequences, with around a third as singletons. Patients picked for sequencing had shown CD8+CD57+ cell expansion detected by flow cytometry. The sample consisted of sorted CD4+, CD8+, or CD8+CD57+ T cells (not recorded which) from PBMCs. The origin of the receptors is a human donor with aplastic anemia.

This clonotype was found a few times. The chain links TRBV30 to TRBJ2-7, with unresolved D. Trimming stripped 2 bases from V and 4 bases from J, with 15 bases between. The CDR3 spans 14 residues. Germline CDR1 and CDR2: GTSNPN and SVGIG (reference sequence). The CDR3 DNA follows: TGTGCCTGGAGTTACGACCCCAGTGGGTACGAGCAGTACTTC. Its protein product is CAWSYDPSGYEQYF.

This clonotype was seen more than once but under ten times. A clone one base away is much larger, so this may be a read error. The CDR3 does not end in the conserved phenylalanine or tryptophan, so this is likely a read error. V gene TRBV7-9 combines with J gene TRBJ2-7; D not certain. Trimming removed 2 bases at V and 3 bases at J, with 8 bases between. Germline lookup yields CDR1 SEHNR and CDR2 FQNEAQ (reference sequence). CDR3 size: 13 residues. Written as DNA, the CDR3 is TGTGCCAGCAGCTTACGGCAGGACTACGAGCAGTACCTC. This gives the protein CASSLRQDYEQYL.

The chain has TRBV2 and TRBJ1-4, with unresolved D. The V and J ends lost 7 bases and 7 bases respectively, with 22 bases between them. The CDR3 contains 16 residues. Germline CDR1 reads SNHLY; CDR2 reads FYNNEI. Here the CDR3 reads CASKIPRSRVSEKLFF. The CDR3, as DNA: TGTGCCAGCAAGATCCCCCGTTCAAGGGTTAGTGAAAAACTGTTTTTT. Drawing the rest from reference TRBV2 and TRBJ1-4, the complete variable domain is EPEVTQTPSHQVTQMGQEVILRCVPISNHLYFYWYRQILGQKVEFLVSFYNNEISEKSEIFDDQFSVERPDGSNFTLKIRSTKLEDSAMYFCASKIPRSRVSEKLFFGSGTQLSVL.

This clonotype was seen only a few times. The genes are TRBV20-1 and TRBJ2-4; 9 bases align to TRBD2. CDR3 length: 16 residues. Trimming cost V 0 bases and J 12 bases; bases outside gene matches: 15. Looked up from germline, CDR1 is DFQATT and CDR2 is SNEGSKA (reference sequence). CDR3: CSAREGTSGPKLGQYF. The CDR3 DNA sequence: TGCAGTGCTAGAGAGGGAACTAGCGGGCCAAAACTCGGTCAGTACTTC.

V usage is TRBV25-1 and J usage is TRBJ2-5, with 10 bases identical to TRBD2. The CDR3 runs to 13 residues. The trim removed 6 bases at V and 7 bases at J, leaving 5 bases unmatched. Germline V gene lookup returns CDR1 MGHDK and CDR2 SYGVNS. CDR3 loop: CASRTSGYATQYF. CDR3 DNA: TGTGCCAGCAGGACTAGCGGGTATGCGACCCAGTACTTC.

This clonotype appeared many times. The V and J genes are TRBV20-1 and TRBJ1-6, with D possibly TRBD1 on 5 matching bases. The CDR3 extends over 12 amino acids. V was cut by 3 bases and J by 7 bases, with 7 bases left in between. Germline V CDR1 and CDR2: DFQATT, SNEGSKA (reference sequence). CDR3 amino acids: CSASEGNSPLHF. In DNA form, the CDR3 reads TGCAGTGCTAGTGAGGGGAATTCACCCCTCCACTTT.

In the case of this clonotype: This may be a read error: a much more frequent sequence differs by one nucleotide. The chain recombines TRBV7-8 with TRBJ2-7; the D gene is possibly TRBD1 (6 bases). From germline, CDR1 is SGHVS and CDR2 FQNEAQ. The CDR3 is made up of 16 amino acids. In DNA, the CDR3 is TGTGCCCGCAGCTTAGGACCCCCGGGACAAGGCTACGAGCAGTACTTC. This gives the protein CARSLGPPGQGYEQYF.

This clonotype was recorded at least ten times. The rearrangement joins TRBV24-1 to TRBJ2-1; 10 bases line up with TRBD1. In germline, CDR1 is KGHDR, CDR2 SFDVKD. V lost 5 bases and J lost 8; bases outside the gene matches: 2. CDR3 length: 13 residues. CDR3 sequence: CATSADRGHEQFF. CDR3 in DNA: TGTGCCACCAGTGCCGACAGGGGGCATGAGCAGTTCTTC.

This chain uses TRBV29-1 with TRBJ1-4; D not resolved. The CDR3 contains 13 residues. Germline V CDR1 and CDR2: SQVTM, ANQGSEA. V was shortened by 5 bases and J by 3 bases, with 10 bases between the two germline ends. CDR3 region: CSVLRSPNEKLFF. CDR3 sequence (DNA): TGCAGCGTTCTCAGGTCTCCTAATGAAAAACTGTTTTTT.

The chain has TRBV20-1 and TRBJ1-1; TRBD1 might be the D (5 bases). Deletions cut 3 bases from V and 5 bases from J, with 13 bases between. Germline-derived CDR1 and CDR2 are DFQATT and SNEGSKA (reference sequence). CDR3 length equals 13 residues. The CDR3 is CSASGDLRTEAFF. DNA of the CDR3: TGCAGTGCTAGTGGGGACCTACGGACTGAAGCTTTCTTT.

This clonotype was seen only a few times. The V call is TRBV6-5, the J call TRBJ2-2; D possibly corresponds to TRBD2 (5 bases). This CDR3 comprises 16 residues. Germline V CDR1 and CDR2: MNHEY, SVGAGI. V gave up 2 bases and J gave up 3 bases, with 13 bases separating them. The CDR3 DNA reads TGTGCCAGCAGTTACAGGGTTAGCGTGGACACCGGGGAGCTGTTTTTT. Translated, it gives CASSYRVSVDTGELFF.

The CDR3 bases are TGTGCCACCAGCAGAGGGGGCGACAGATACACCATATATTTT. It specifies CATSRGGDRYTIYF. This rearrangement joins TRBV15 to TRBJ1-3, with a tentative D call TRBD1 (5 bases). The V gene's germline CDR1 is LNHNV and CDR2 YYDKDF (reference sequence). This CDR3 is 14 amino acids long. Trimming shortened V by 1 base and J by 8 bases, and 12 bases separated the two germline ends.

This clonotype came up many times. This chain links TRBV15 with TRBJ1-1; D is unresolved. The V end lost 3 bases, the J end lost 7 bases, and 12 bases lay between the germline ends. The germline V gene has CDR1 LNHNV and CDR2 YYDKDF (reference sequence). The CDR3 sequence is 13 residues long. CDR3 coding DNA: TGTGCCACCAGCAGCGGGCTCTTGAGTGAAGCTTTCTTT. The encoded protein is CATSSGLLSEAFF.

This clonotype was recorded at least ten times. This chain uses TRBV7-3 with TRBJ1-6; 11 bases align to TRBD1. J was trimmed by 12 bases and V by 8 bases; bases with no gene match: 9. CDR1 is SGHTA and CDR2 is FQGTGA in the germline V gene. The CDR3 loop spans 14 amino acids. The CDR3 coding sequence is TGTGCCAGCGGAGACGGGACAGGGGGTCTACCCCTCCACTTT. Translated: CASGDGTGGLPLHF.

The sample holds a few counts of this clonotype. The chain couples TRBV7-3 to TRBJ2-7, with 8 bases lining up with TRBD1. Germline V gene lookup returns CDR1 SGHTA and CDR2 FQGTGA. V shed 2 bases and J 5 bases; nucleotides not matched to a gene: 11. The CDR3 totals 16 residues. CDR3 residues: CASSLGRTGWNHEQYF. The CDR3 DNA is TGTGCCAGCAGCTTAGGGAGGACAGGGTGGAACCACGAGCAGTACTTC.

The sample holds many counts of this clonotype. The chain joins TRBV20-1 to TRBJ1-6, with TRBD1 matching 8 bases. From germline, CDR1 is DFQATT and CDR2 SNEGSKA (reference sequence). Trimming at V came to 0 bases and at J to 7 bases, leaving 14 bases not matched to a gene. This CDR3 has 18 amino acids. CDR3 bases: TGCAGTGCTAGAGATCTCCGGCAGGGGGCGATACCCAATTCACCCCTCCACTTT. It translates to CSARDLRQGAIPNSPLHF.

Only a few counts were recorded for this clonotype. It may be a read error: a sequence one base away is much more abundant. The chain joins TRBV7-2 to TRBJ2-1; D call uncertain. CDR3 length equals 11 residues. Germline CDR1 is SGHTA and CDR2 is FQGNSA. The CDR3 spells CAGSLGHEQFF. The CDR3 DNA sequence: TGTGCCGGCAGCTTAGGGCACGAGCAGTTCTTC.

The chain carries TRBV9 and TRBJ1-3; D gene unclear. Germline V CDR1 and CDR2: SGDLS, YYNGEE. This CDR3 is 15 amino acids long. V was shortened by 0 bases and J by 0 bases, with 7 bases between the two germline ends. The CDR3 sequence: CASSVGTLSGNTIYF. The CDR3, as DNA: TGTGCCAGCAGCGTAGGGACCCTCTCTGGAAACACCATATATTTT.

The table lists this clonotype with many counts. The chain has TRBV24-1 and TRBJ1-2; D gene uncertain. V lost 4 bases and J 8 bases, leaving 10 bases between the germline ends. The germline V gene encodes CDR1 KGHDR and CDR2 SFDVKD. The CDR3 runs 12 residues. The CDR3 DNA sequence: TGTGCCACCAGTGACCCGACTTTCGGCTACACCTTC. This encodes CATSDPTFGYTF.

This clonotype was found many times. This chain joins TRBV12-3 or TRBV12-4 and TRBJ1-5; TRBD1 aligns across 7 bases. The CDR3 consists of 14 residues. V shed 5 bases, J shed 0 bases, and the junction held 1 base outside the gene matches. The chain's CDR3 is CASSGTDSNQPQHF. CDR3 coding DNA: TGTGCCAGCAGTGGGACAGATAGCAATCAGCCCCAGCATTTT.

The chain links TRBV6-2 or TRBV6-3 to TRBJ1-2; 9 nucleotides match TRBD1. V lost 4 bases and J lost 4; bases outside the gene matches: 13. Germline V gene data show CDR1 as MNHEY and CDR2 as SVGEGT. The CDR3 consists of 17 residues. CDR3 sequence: CASSSSGTGLQGYGYTF. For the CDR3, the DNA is TGTGCCAGCAGTTCCTCCGGGACAGGGTTACAGGGCTATGGCTACACCTTC.

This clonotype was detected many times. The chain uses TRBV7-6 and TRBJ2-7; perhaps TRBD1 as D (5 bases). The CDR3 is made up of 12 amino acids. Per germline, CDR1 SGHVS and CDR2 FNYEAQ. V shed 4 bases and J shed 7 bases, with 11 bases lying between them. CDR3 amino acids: CASSSLQGEQYF. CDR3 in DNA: TGTGCCAGCAGCTCATTGCAGGGTGAGCAGTACTTC.

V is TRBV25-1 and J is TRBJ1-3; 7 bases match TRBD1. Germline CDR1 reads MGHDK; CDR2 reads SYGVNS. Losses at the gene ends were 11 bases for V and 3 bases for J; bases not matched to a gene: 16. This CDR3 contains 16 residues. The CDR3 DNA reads TGTGCCTGGAGTGTACGGGGCAGGGGGTATGGAAACACCATATATTTT. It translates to CAWSVRGRGYGNTIYF. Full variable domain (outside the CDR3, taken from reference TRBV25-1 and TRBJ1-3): EADIYQTPRYLVIGTGKKITLECSQTMGHDKMYWYQQDPGMELHLIHYSYGVNSTEKGDLSSESTVSRIRTEHFPLTLESARPSHTSQYLCAWSVRGRGYGNTIYFGEGSWLTVV.

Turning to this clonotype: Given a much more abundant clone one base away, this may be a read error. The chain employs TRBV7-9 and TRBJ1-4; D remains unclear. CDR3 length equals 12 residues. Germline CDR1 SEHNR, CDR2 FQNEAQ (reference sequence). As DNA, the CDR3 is TGTGCCAGCAGCATCATGAATGAAAGACTGTTTTTT. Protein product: CASSIMNERLFF.

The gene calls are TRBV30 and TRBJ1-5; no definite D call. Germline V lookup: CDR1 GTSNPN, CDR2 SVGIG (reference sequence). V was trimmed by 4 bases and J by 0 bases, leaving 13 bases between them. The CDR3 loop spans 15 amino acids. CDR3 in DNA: TGTGCCTGGAACCTAAAGTCGAATAGCAATCAGCCCCAGCATTTT. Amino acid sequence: CAWNLKSNSNQPQHF.

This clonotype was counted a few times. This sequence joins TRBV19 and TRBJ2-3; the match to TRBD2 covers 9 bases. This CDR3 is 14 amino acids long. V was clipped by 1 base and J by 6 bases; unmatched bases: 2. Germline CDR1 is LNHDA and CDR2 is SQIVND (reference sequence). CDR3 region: CASSIGLAVDTQYF. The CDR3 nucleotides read TGTGCCAGTAGTATAGGACTAGCGGTGGATACGCAGTATTTT.

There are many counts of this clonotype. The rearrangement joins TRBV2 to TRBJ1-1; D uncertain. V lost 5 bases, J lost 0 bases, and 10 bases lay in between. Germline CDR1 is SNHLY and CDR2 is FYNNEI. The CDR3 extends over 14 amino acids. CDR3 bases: TGTGCCAGCAGTCCGGGGAGGATGAACACTGAAGCTTTCTTT. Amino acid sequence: CASSPGRMNTEAFF.

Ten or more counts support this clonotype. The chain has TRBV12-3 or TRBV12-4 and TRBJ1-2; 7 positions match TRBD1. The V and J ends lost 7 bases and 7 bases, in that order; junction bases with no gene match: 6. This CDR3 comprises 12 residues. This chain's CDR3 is CASTKTGFGYTF. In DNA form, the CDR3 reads TGTGCCAGCACCAAGACAGGGTTTGGCTACACCTTC.

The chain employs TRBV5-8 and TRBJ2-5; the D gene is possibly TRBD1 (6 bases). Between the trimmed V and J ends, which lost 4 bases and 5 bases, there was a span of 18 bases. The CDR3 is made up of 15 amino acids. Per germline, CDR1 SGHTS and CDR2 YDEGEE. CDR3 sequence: CASSLELGALETQYF. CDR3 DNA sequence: TGTGCCAGCAGCCTTGAGCTGGGGGCCCTTGAGACCCAGTACTTC.

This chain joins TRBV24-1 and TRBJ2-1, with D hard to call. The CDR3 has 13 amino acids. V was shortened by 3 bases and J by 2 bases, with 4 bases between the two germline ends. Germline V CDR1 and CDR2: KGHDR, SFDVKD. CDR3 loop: CATSDGTYNEQFF. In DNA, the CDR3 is TGTGCCACCAGTGATGGGACCTACAATGAGCAGTTCTTC.

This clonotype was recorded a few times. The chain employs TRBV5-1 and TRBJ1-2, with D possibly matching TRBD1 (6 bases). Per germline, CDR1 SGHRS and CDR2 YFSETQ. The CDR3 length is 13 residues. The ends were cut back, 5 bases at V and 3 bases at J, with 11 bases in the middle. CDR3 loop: CASRGGGYYGYTF. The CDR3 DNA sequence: TGCGCCAGCAGAGGGGGAGGGTACTATGGCTACACCTTC. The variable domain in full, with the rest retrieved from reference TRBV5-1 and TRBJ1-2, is KAGVTQTPRYLIKTRGQQVTLSCSPISGHRSVSWYQQTPGQGLQFLFEYFSETQRNKGNFPGRFSGRQFSNSRSEMNVSTLELGDSALYLCASRGGGYYGYTFGSGTRLTVV.

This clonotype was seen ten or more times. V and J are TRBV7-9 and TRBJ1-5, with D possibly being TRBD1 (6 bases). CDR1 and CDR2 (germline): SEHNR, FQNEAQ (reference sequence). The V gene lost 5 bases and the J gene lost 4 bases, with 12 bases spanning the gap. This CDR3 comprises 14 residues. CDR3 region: CASSVDRTNQPQHF. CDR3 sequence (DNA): TGTGCCAGCAGCGTCGACAGGACGAATCAGCCCCAGCATTTT.